These 3 T cell receptor beta chains originate from one sample sequenced in a study of type 1 regulatory T cells. These TCRs' antigens remain unknown. Each CDR3 protein gets one entry after TCRdb re-called the reads with MiXCR. The sample contains some 6,000 distinct CDR3 sequences, 25% to 30% of which appear only once. Sample: cultured T cells, either the whole culture or a sorted T cell fraction (not recorded which). Subset: Tr1-enriched cell product generated in vitro against host alloantigens. These receptors all stem from a human donor in good health.

V is TRBV30 and J is TRBJ2-3, with 8 bases aligning to TRBD2. Germline assignment: CDR1 GTSNPN and CDR2 SVGIG (reference sequence). V shed 0 bases, J shed 4 bases, and the junction held 0 bases outside the gene matches. This CDR3 contains 13 residues. CDR3: CAWSVAGADTQYF. Written as DNA, the CDR3 is TGTGCCTGGAGTGTAGCGGGAGCAGATACGCAGTATTTT. The full variable domain, in which reference TRBV30 and TRBJ2-3 provide the parts outside the CDR3, is SQTIHQWPATLVQPVGSPLSLECTVEGTSNPNLYWYRQAAGRGLQLLFYSVGIGQISSEVPQNLSASRPQDRQFILSSKKLLLSDSGFYLCAWSVAGADTQYFGPGTRLTVL.

The V call is TRBV29-1, the J call TRBJ1-1; TRBD1 aligns across 7 bases. With 7 bases clipped from V and 1 base from J, the junction kept 3 bases outside the gene matches. The CDR3 loop spans 12 amino acids. Germline assignment: CDR1 SQVTM and CDR2 ANQGSEA. The chain's CDR3 is CSAGQTNTEAFF. The CDR3 region has the DNA TGCAGCGCGGGACAGACGAACACTGAAGCTTTCTTT.

By sample fraction, this clonotype is medium-sized (0.01 to 0.1%). One junction end disagrees with the germline gene, perhaps due to a read error. The CDR3 DNA is TGTGCTAGCAGCTTACATACTAGCGGGAGTATCAATGAGCAGTTCTTC. It is translated as CASSLHTSGSINEQFF. The chain joins TRBV7-7 to TRBJ2-1, with 11 bases fitting TRBD2. The CDR3 is 16 amino acids. The V gene's germline CDR1 is SSHAT and CDR2 FNYEAQ (reference sequence).